The 16 T cell receptor beta chains given below trace back to one sample, sequenced in a study of identical twins (dated by TCRdb to 2015 to 2016). The receptor library was made with 5' RACE. Sequenced on an Illumina HiSeq 2000. TCRdb trimmed the raw reads at Q25, called clones with MiXCR and kept productive beta chains. Each CDR3 protein gets just one entry, which takes the most common genes and DNA from the rows behind it. The sample profile shows roughly 720,000 distinct CDR3 sequences; around a sixth of them were found once. About an eighth of the sample rests with the top ten. This same sample was also part of a study on T cells expressing NK-cell markers.

The material sequenced was PBMCs. Every receptor here comes from a woman aged 18-29 years in good health.

The chain recombines TRBV6-5 with TRBJ2-7; tentatively, D is TRBD2 (5 bases). The V end lost 2 bases, the J end lost 3 bases, and 5 bases lay between the germline ends. This CDR3 has 12 amino acids. Germline CDR1 is MNHEY and CDR2 is SVGAGI. The CDR3 DNA reads TGTGCCAGCAGTTACGAGGGCTACGAGCAGTACTTC. Its protein product is CASSYEGYEQYF.

This clonotype was counted between two and nine times. The chain links TRBV14 to TRBJ2-3, with unresolved D. V was pared by 3 bases and J by 0 bases, with 7 bases between. Germline V gene data show CDR1 as SGHDN and CDR2 as FVKESK. The CDR3 covers 14 residues. In DNA form, the CDR3 reads TGTGCCAGCAGCCAGCGTTATAGCACAGATACGCAGTATTTT. It encodes CASSQRYSTDTQYF.

This clonotype has just a few counts. The chain couples TRBV7-2 to TRBJ2-3, with D maybe TRBD2 (6 bases). The germline gives CDR1 SGHTA, CDR2 FQGNSA. V was clipped by 5 bases and J by 8 bases, with 23 bases between them. This CDR3 has 16 residues. The CDR3 DNA is TGTGCCAGCAGCCTACCCAATCCCGGCCGGAGGGGTACGCAGTATTTT. This encodes CASSLPNPGRRGTQYF.

The chain joins TRBV12-3 or TRBV12-4 to TRBJ2-1; D ambiguous. The CDR3 sequence is 10 residues long. Trimming pared 5 bases from V and 8 bases from J, leaving 4 bases between. CDR3 in DNA: TGTGCCAGCAGTGACCATGAGCAGTTCTTC. Encoded protein: CASSDHEQFF.

The rearrangement uses TRBV7-2 and TRBJ2-7; 8 bases fit TRBD1. The CDR3 covers 15 residues. CDR1 and CDR2 (germline): SGHTA, FQGNSA. V shed 1 base, J shed 1 base, and the junction held 3 bases outside the gene matches. CDR3 DNA: TGTGCCAGCAGCTTAGTTCGGGACAGGTCCTACGAGCAGTACTTC. Translating gives CASSLVRDRSYEQYF.

A few counts support this clonotype. V usage is TRBV10-3 and J usage is TRBJ2-7; D may match TRBD1 or TRBD2 (5 bases each). Germline-derived CDR1 and CDR2 are ENHRY and SYGVKD. The CDR3 sequence is 15 residues long. Trimming removed 0 bases from V and 2 bases from J, with 11 bases in between. Here the CDR3 DNA reads TGTGCCATCAGTGAGTCGGCCCGAGGGGCCTACGAGCAGTACTTC. This gives the protein CAISESARGAYEQYF.

This clonotype was counted once. The V and J genes are TRBV7-9 and TRBJ2-7; D gene unclear. Deletions cut 5 bases from V and 5 bases from J, with 13 bases between. Per the germline V gene, CDR1 is SEHNR and CDR2 is FQNEAQ (reference sequence). The CDR3 consists of 13 residues. Written as DNA, the CDR3 is TGTGCCAGCAGCACCGAATTCATAAACGAGCAGTACTTC. Protein product: CASSTEFINEQYF. The full variable domain, with the rest looked up from reference TRBV7-9 and TRBJ2-7, is DTGVSQNPRHKITKRGQNVTFRCDPISEHNRLYWYRQTLGQGPEFLTYFQNEAQLEKSRLLSDRFSAERPKGSFSTLEIQRTEQGDSAMYLCASSTEFINEQYFGPGTRLTVT.

The chain links TRBV4-1 to TRBJ2-3, with 13 bases matching TRBD2. V shed 0 bases and J 0 bases; nucleotides not matched to a gene: 9. The V gene's germline CDR1 is MGHRA and CDR2 YSYEKL. The CDR3 contains 20 residues. The CDR3, as DNA: TGCGCCAGCAGCCAAGATAGGGGACTAGCGGGGCGCGATAGCACAGATACGCAGTATTTT. This translates into CASSQDRGLAGRDSTDTQYF.

This rearrangement joins TRBV2 to TRBJ2-5; possibly TRBD2 for D (5 bases). V lost 5 bases and J 1 base, leaving 14 bases between the germline ends. Germline V CDR1 and CDR2: SNHLY, FYNNEI. The CDR3 has 15 residues. CDR3 sequence: CASSPWARAQETQYF. As DNA, the CDR3 is TGTGCCAGCAGTCCCTGGGCGCGGGCCCAAGAGACCCAGTACTTC.

The gene calls are TRBV5-1 and TRBJ2-7, with TRBD2 matching over 7 bases. Germline V gene sequence: CDR1 SGHRS, CDR2 YFSETQ. Trimming removed 4 bases from V and 5 bases from J; junction bases left unmatched: 12. The length of the CDR3 is 15 residues. This chain's CDR3 is CASSLIQAGSHEQYF. The CDR3 DNA sequence: TGCGCCAGCAGCCTAATACAAGCGGGATCCCACGAGCAGTACTTC.

In this sample, this clonotype turned up a few times. V usage is TRBV5-1 and J usage is TRBJ2-7, with 10 nucleotides matching TRBD1. V trimming: 0 bases; J trimming: 6 bases; junction bases outside the gene matches: 9. The CDR3 runs to 16 residues. In germline, CDR1 is SGHRS, CDR2 YFSETQ. In DNA form, the CDR3 reads TGCGCCAGCAGCTTGGGACAGGGGGCTTTAGGACGCGAGCAGTACTTC. Translation gives CASSLGQGALGREQYF.

The J gene is TRBJ1-2, the V gene TRBV10-3; 7 bases fit TRBD1. Germline CDR1 ENHRY, CDR2 SYGVKD. This CDR3 is built from 12 residues. V shed 5 bases and J 7 bases; nucleotides not matched to a gene: 4. This CDR3 reads CAISKTGLGYTF. The DNA of the CDR3 is TGTGCCATCAGTAAGACAGGGCTTGGCTACACCTTC.

This clonotype has more than one count but fewer than ten. V gene TRBV29-1 combines with J gene TRBJ2-7, with 8 bases fitting TRBD1. The germline V gene encodes CDR1 SQVTM and CDR2 ANQGSEA. Trimming cost V 4 bases and J 7 bases; bases outside gene matches: 6. This CDR3 is 12 amino acids long. This chain's CDR3 is CSVGTGGREQYF. Written as DNA, the CDR3 is TGCAGCGTTGGAACAGGGGGTAGGGAGCAGTACTTC.

The chain combines TRBV6-5 with TRBJ2-5, with 8 bases that match TRBD2. The V segment lost 0 bases and the J segment 5 bases; nucleotides outside the gene matches: 5. Per the germline V gene, CDR1 is MNHEY and CDR2 is SVGAGI. CDR3 length: 15 residues. This CDR3 is CASSYSGSGSETQYF. CDR3 bases: TGTGCCAGCAGTTACTCAGGGAGCGGGAGCGAGACCCAGTACTTC.

The chain carries TRBV5-1 and TRBJ1-1, with 11 bases aligning to TRBD1. CDR1 is SGHRS, CDR2 YFSETQ, per germline. The junction had 13 bases not matched to a gene; V was cut back by 2 bases and J by 4 bases. The CDR3 has 18 residues. CDR3 nucleotide sequence: TGCGCCAGCAGCTTCTTGCCGGGACAGGGGGATATGGGCACTGAAGCTTTCTTT. Encoded protein: CASSFLPGQGDMGTEAFF.

This clonotype has just a few counts. The chain links TRBV18 to TRBJ2-7; 9 bases align to TRBD1. Trimming cost V 4 bases and J 0 bases; bases outside gene matches: 4. The CDR3 runs to 15 residues. Germline V gene sequence: CDR1 KGHSH, CDR2 LQKENI. The DNA of the CDR3 is TGTGCCAGCTCACACCCGGGACAGGGCTCCTACGAGCAGTACTTC. This codes for CASSHPGQGSYEQYF. Using reference TRBV18 and TRBJ2-7 for the parts outside the CDR3, the full variable domain is NAGVMQNPRHLVRRRGQEARLRCSPMKGHSHVYWYRQLPEEGLKFMVYLQKENIIDESGMPKERFSAEFPKEGPSILRIQQVVRGDSAAYFCASSHPGQGSYEQYFGPGTRLTVT.